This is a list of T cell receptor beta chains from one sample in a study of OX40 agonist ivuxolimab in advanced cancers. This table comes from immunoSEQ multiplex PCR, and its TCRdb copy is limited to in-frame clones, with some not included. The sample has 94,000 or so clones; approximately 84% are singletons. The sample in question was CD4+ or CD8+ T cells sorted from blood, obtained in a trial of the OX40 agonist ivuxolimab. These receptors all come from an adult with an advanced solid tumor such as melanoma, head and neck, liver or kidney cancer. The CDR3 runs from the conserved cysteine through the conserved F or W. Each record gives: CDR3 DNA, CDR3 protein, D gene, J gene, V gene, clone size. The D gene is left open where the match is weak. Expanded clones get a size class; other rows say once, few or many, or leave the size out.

CDR3nt: TGCGCCAGCAGCTTGATCCCGGGAGGGCCTGGAGAGCAGTACTTC
CDR3aa: CASSLIPGGPGEQYF
d_gene: TRBD2
j_gene: TRBJ2-7
v_gene: TRBV5-1
abundance: -

CDR3nt: TGCAGCGTTGTACAGGGTATTGATGGCTACACCTTC
CDR3aa: CSVVQGIDGYTF
d_gene: -
j_gene: TRBJ1-2
v_gene: TRBV29-1
abundance: -

CDR3nt: TGTGCCAGCAGCCAAGTAAAAGGGGGAGATACGCAGTATTTT
CDR3aa: CASSQVKGGDTQYF
d_gene: -
j_gene: TRBJ2-3
v_gene: TRBV4-2
abundance: -

CDR3nt: TGCGCCAGCAGCCCGACGCAACAGGAGAACACTGAAGCTTTCTTT
CDR3aa: CASSPTQQENTEAFF
d_gene: -
j_gene: TRBJ1-1
v_gene: TRBV4-1
abundance: -

CDR3nt: TGCGCCAGCAGCTTGGGTAGCGGTTACACAGATACGCAGTATTTT
CDR3aa: CASSLGSGYTDTQYF
d_gene: -
j_gene: TRBJ2-3
v_gene: TRBV5-1
abundance: -

CDR3nt: TGTGCCATCAGTGAGTCCCAGGGAGCGGGAGGAGTAAATGAGCAGTTCTTC
CDR3aa: CAISESQGAGGVNEQFF
d_gene: TRBD2
j_gene: TRBJ2-1
v_gene: TRBV10-3
abundance: -

CDR3nt: TGTGCCAGCAGCCACTACGGTAGGATGACCTACGAGCAGTACTTC
CDR3aa: CASSHYGRMTYEQYF
d_gene: -
j_gene: TRBJ2-7
v_gene: TRBV7-9
abundance: few

CDR3nt: TGTGCCAGCAGCTCGGGACGGCAAAGCTCCTACAATGAGCAGTTCTTC
CDR3aa: CASSSGRQSSYNEQFF
d_gene: -
j_gene: TRBJ2-1
v_gene: TRBV5-6
abundance: -

CDR3nt: TGTGCCAGTGAGGGGACAGGGCGACGAGGGGCCAACGTCCTGACTTTC
CDR3aa: CASEGTGRRGANVLTF
d_gene: TRBD1
j_gene: TRBJ2-6
v_gene: TRBV19
abundance: few

CDR3nt: TGTGCCAGCAGCTCGCGACAGCAACAAGAGACCCAGTACTTC
CDR3aa: CASSSRQQQETQYF
d_gene: -
j_gene: TRBJ2-5
v_gene: TRBV9
abundance: -

CDR3nt: TGTGCCATCAGACAGGGGGTCACCGGGGAGCTGTTTTTT
CDR3aa: CAIRQGVTGELFF
d_gene: TRBD1
j_gene: TRBJ2-2
v_gene: TRBV10-3
abundance: -

CDR3nt: TGTGCCAGCAGTCCTAGGTCGACAGGGGCCGAAGAGACCCAGTACTTC
CDR3aa: CASSPRSTGAEETQYF
d_gene: TRBD1
j_gene: TRBJ2-5
v_gene: TRBV27
abundance: once

CDR3nt: TGCGCCAGCAGTGAGCAGGGGGCTGCCTACAATGAGCAGTTCTTC
CDR3aa: CASSEQGAAYNEQFF
d_gene: TRBD1
j_gene: TRBJ2-1
v_gene: TRBV10-1
abundance: -

CDR3nt: TGCGCCAGCAGCTTGGGCAGGGTGAACACCGGGGAGCTGTTTTTT
CDR3aa: CASSLGRVNTGELFF
d_gene: -
j_gene: TRBJ2-2
v_gene: TRBV5-1
abundance: -

CDR3nt: TGCAGCGTTGTCTTGCGGGACGGGTCTCTGAACACTGAAGCTTTCTTT
CDR3aa: CSVVLRDGSLNTEAFF
d_gene: -
j_gene: TRBJ1-1
v_gene: TRBV29-1
abundance: -

CDR3nt: TGTGCCAGCAGTGCGGACAGCCAGAACTATGGCTACACCTTC
CDR3aa: CASSADSQNYGYTF
d_gene: -
j_gene: TRBJ1-2
v_gene: TRBV2
abundance: -

CDR3nt: TGTGCCAGCAGGCCTAAGACGGCCTCTAATGAAAAACTGTTTTTT
CDR3aa: CASRPKTASNEKLFF
d_gene: -
j_gene: TRBJ1-4
v_gene: TRBV2
abundance: -

CDR3nt: TGTGCCAGCAGCTCGACCGGGAATTCCGACGAGCAGTACTTC
CDR3aa: CASSSTGNSDEQYF
d_gene: -
j_gene: TRBJ2-7
v_gene: TRBV5-6
abundance: -

CDR3nt: TGTGCCAGCAGCCCGGGACTAGCGGACAATGAGCAGTTCTTC
CDR3aa: CASSPGLADNEQFF
d_gene: TRBD2
j_gene: TRBJ2-1
v_gene: TRBV7-8
abundance: once

CDR3nt: TGTGCCAGCAGCCCTAGCGGGAGACTAGATACGCAGTATTTT
CDR3aa: CASSPSGRLDTQYF
d_gene: TRBD2
j_gene: TRBJ2-3
v_gene: TRBV7-9
abundance: -

CDR3nt: TGTGCCAGCCAGGTCATCGAAACACGGGGCGACGAGCAGTACTTC
CDR3aa: CASQVIETRGDEQYF
d_gene: -
j_gene: TRBJ2-7
v_gene: TRBV21-1
abundance: few

CDR3nt: TGTGCCAGCAGCGTAGTGGCGGCTAGCGGGGGGGCCGCTTTTTACACCGGGGAGCTGTTTTTT
CDR3aa: CASSVVAASGGAAFYTGELFF
d_gene: TRBD2
j_gene: TRBJ2-2
v_gene: TRBV9
abundance: -

CDR3nt: TGTGCCAGCAGCCATCGGGGGAGGGACACTGAAGCTTTCTTT
CDR3aa: CASSHRGRDTEAFF
d_gene: -
j_gene: TRBJ1-1
v_gene: TRBV9
abundance: -

CDR3nt: TGTGCCAGCTCACAACAATCCGGGACAGGGGCCCCCTATGGCTACACCTTC
CDR3aa: CASSQQSGTGAPYGYTF
d_gene: TRBD1
j_gene: TRBJ1-2
v_gene: TRBV18
abundance: -

CDR3nt: TGTGCCAGCAGTTTTACCGAGTGGGATGAGCAGTTCTTC
CDR3aa: CASSFTEWDEQFF
d_gene: -
j_gene: TRBJ2-1
v_gene: TRBV28
abundance: -

CDR3nt: TGTGCCAGCAGCCCTTCGGACAGGGGAAAATCCTACGAGCAGTACTTC
CDR3aa: CASSPSDRGKSYEQYF
d_gene: TRBD1
j_gene: TRBJ2-7
v_gene: TRBV7-6
abundance: -

CDR3nt: TGTGCCAGCAGTGAAAAGACCCAGTACTTC
CDR3aa: CASSEKTQYF
d_gene: -
j_gene: TRBJ2-5
v_gene: TRBV2
abundance: -

CDR3nt: TGTGCCAGCAGTGACCGGAATACCGGGACAGGGGGCACAGATACGCAGTATTTT
CDR3aa: CASSDRNTGTGGTDTQYF
d_gene: TRBD1
j_gene: TRBJ2-3
v_gene: TRBV25-1
abundance: -

CDR3nt: TGTGCCAGCAGCCCCCTGTGGGGGAGAGGAAACACCATATATTTT
CDR3aa: CASSPLWGRGNTIYF
d_gene: -
j_gene: TRBJ1-3
v_gene: TRBV14
abundance: -